Presented here are 28 T cell receptor beta chains from one specimen sequenced in a study of response to subunit inactivated influenza vaccine. MiXCR, run by TCRdb on the RT-PCR reads, gives a single entry per CDR3 protein. The sample holds around 530,000 distinct CDR3 sequences, 10% to 15% seen once. Sequenced here: PBMCs from blood, sampled on the day of vaccination. All receptors derive from a man in his fifties who received an inactivated influenza vaccine.

This clonotype was recorded a few times. This rearrangement joins TRBV13 to TRBJ2-4; TRBD1 matches at 7 bases. The length of the CDR3 is 14 residues. V gave up 4 bases and J gave up 6 bases; unmatched junction bases: 6. Germline lookup yields CDR1 PRHDT and CDR2 FYEKMQ (reference sequence). The CDR3 protein is CASSSQGVGNIQYF. Written as DNA, the CDR3 is TGTGCCAGCAGCTCCCAGGGGGTGGGAAACATTCAGTACTTC.

This clonotype has ten or more counts. CDR3 residues: CASSQRGSTGELFF. The CDR3 coding sequence is TGTGCCAGCAGCCAAAGAGGGAGCACCGGGGAGCTGTTTTTT. The chain employs TRBV3-1 and TRBJ2-2, with a weak D call TRBD2 (5 bases). The CDR3 has 14 amino acids. Germline-derived CDR1 and CDR2 are LGHDT and YNNKEL (reference sequence). V was cut by 2 bases and J by 4 bases, with 8 bases left in between.

This clonotype appeared many times. The chain employs TRBV30 and TRBJ2-1; TRBD1 might be the D (5 bases). CDR3 size: 14 residues. The germline CDR1 and CDR2 sequences are GTSNPN and SVGIG (reference sequence). V was cut by 3 bases and J by 6 bases, with 15 bases left in between. CDR3 amino acids: CAWSQPNRRNEQFF. CDR3 DNA sequence: TGTGCCTGGAGCCAACCCAACAGGCGCAATGAGCAGTTCTTC. Using reference TRBV30 and TRBJ2-1 for the parts outside the CDR3, the full variable domain is SQTIHQWPATLVQPVGSPLSLECTVEGTSNPNLYWYRQAAGRGLQLLFYSVGIGQISSEVPQNLSASRPQDRQFILSSKKLLLSDSGFYLCAWSQPNRRNEQFFGPGTRLTVL.

This clonotype appeared many times. The chain combines TRBV12-3 or TRBV12-4 with TRBJ2-2; no definite D call. The V gene lost 5 bases and the J gene lost 6 bases, with 7 bases spanning the gap. This CDR3 has 12 residues. CDR3 in amino acids: CASSLVPGELFF. CDR3 DNA: TGTGCCAGCAGTCTTGTACCCGGGGAGCTGTTTTTT.

V usage is TRBV7-2 and J usage is TRBJ2-7; tentatively, D is TRBD1 or TRBD2 (5 bases each). The CDR3 runs to 15 residues. Germline CDR1 and CDR2: SGHTA and FQGNSA. The germline V and J ends were trimmed by 1 base and 2 bases, with 12 bases remaining between them. CDR3 nucleotides: TGTGCCAGCAGCTTAGTAGGGACGGAGACCTACGAGCAGTACTTC. Its protein product is CASSLVGTETYEQYF.

The CDR3, as DNA: TGTGCCAGCAGCTCCTTCCGGGGTGGGGGTAGTTTGACAGATACGCAGTATTTT. Translated: CASSSFRGGGSLTDTQYF. The rearrangement links TRBV11-2 to TRBJ2-3; either TRBD1 or TRBD2 may fit D (5 bases each). Trimming removed 4 bases at V and 3 bases at J, with 23 bases between. This CDR3 is built from 18 residues. Per germline, CDR1 SGHAT and CDR2 FQNNGV.

This clonotype was recorded many times. J is TRBJ2-1 and V is TRBV18, with no clear D. Looked up from germline, CDR1 is KGHSH and CDR2 is LQKENI. V was cut by 2 bases and J by 8 bases, with 10 bases left in between. The CDR3 is 13 amino acids. This CDR3 reads CASSPSHVDEQFF. The CDR3 DNA reads as TGTGCCAGCTCACCATCACATGTGGATGAGCAGTTCTTC.

The gene calls are TRBV5-1 and TRBJ2-1; 10 bases line up with TRBD1. CDR1 and CDR2 from the germline V gene are SGHRS and YFSETQ. J was trimmed by 5 bases and V by 2 bases; bases with no gene match: 4. This CDR3 contains 15 residues. CDR3 coding DNA: TGCGCCAGCAGCTTCGGACAGGGGGGACACAATGAGCAGTTCTTC. It codes for CASSFGQGGHNEQFF. Full variable domain (rest looked up from reference TRBV5-1 and TRBJ2-1): KAGVTQTPRYLIKTRGQQVTLSCSPISGHRSVSWYQQTPGQGLQFLFEYFSETQRNKGNFPGRFSGRQFSNSRSEMNVSTLELGDSALYLCASSFGQGGHNEQFFGPGTRLTVL.

The chain has TRBV6-2 or TRBV6-3 and TRBJ2-7, with 11 bases fitting TRBD1. The germline V gene encodes CDR1 MNHEY and CDR2 SVGEGT. This CDR3 has 16 residues. The ends lost 6 bases at V and 3 bases at J; junction bases unmatched: 10. CDR3 amino acids: CASRSMGQGVHYEQYF. CDR3 coding DNA: TGTGCCAGCAGATCAATGGGACAGGGGGTCCACTACGAGCAGTACTTC.

The chain has TRBV4-2 and TRBJ2-5, with no clear D. The CDR3 loop spans 14 amino acids. V dropped 3 bases and J dropped 4 bases, with 12 bases sitting between them. In germline, CDR1 is LGHNA, CDR2 YNFKEQ. CDR3 in DNA: TGTGCCAGCAGCCATCCAGGATCGGGAGAGACCCAGTACTTC. Translated: CASSHPGSGETQYF.

The rearrangement links TRBV14 to TRBJ2-2; D not resolved. The germline gives CDR1 SGHDN, CDR2 FVKESK. V was shortened by 3 bases and J by 1 base, with 6 bases between the two germline ends. The CDR3 has 14 amino acids. CDR3 amino acids: CASSHILNTGELFF. The CDR3 DNA follows: TGTGCCAGCAGCCACATATTGAACACCGGGGAGCTGTTTTTT.

This clonotype was counted between two and nine times. This chain uses TRBV5-6 with TRBJ2-2; no reliable D call. The CDR3 runs to 15 residues. The ends were cut back, 3 bases at V and 2 bases at J, with 11 bases in the middle. Germline CDR1 reads SGHDT; CDR2 reads YYEEEE. The CDR3 DNA reads TGTGCCAGCAGCTATGTAGGAAAAAACACCGGGGAGCTGTTTTTT. Amino acids: CASSYVGKNTGELFF.

The rearrangement uses TRBV5-1 and TRBJ2-7, with D perhaps matching TRBD2 (6 bases). The ends were cut back, 6 bases at V and 2 bases at J, with 15 bases in the middle. This CDR3 is 14 amino acids long. Germline CDR1 and CDR2: SGHRS and YFSETQ. CDR3 in amino acids: CASMEGKPPYEQYF. CDR3 bases: TGCGCCAGCATGGAGGGAAAACCTCCCTACGAGCAGTACTTC. Full variable domain (remainder filled in from reference TRBV5-1 and TRBJ2-7): KAGVTQTPRYLIKTRGQQVTLSCSPISGHRSVSWYQQTPGQGLQFLFEYFSETQRNKGNFPGRFSGRQFSNSRSEMNVSTLELGDSALYLCASMEGKPPYEQYFGPGTRLTVT.

The J gene is TRBJ1-4, the V gene TRBV20-1; no definite D call. The V end was cut by 0 bases, the J end by 4 bases, with 12 bases between. The CDR3 covers 15 residues. Looked up from germline, CDR1 is DFQATT and CDR2 is SNEGSKA (reference sequence). The chain's CDR3 is CSARDGGGINEKLFF. In DNA, the CDR3 is TGCAGTGCTAGAGATGGAGGCGGTATTAATGAAAAACTGTTTTTT.

This clonotype has a handful of counts. The chain has TRBV20-1 and TRBJ1-4; no reliable D call. The germline CDR1 and CDR2 sequences are DFQATT and SNEGSKA (reference sequence). The CDR3 is 15 amino acids. Here the CDR3 reads CSSTGGSTTNEKLFF. As DNA, the CDR3 is TGCAGCTCGACCGGCGGCAGTACAACTAATGAAAAACTGTTTTTT.

This clonotype was detected a few times. This chain links TRBV20-1 with TRBJ2-5; 10 bases agree with TRBD2. From germline, CDR1 is DFQATT and CDR2 SNEGSKA (reference sequence). V was pared by 4 bases and J by 2 bases, with 4 bases of the junction left unmatched. The CDR3 loop spans 14 amino acids. This CDR3 reads CSATQAGGQETQYF. For the CDR3, the DNA is TGCAGTGCTACTCAAGCGGGGGGGCAAGAGACCCAGTACTTC.

The chain uses TRBV4-3 and TRBJ1-2, with unresolved D. V lost 1 base to trimming and J lost 3 bases, with 9 bases between them. This CDR3 contains 14 residues. CDR1 and CDR2 from the germline V gene are LGHNA and YSLEER. The CDR3 nucleotides are TGCGCCAGCAGCCAAGCCGCCGGAGACTATGGCTACACCTTC. Translating it yields CASSQAAGDYGYTF.

V is TRBV12-3 or TRBV12-4 and J is TRBJ2-5; 10 nucleotides match TRBD2. The V gene end was trimmed by 5 bases and the J gene end by 7 bases; junction bases not matched to a gene: 4. The CDR3 contains 13 residues. The CDR3 protein is CASSPGLALTQYF. DNA for the CDR3: TGTGCCAGCAGTCCGGGACTAGCGTTGACCCAGTACTTC.

This clonotype was seen at least ten times. The chain combines TRBV7-2 with TRBJ2-7; TRBD2 aligns across 14 bases. Trimming removed 2 bases from V and 3 bases from J; junction bases left unmatched: 6. Germline values: CDR1 SGHTA, CDR2 FQGNSA. The CDR3 contains 17 residues. The CDR3 sequence: CASSLRTSGRPYYEQYF. CDR3 bases: TGTGCCAGCAGCTTACGGACTAGCGGGAGGCCCTACTACGAGCAGTACTTC. The full variable domain, with the rest looked up from reference TRBV7-2 and TRBJ2-7, is GAGVSQSPSNKVTEKGKDVELRCDPISGHTALYWYRQSLGQGLEFLIYFQGNSAPDKSGLPSDRFSAERTGGSVSTLTIQRTQQEDSAVYLCASSLRTSGRPYYEQYFGPGTRLTVT.

This clonotype was found a few times. The CDR3 coding sequence is TGTGCCACCAGCAGAGAGGGGGGCACAGATACGCAGTATTTT. Its protein is CATSREGGTDTQYF. The chain links TRBV15 to TRBJ2-3; D may correspond to TRBD1 or TRBD2 (5 bases each). Trimming took off 0 bases at V and 1 base at J, with 5 bases between the two ends. The CDR3 totals 14 residues. Germline V gene lookup returns CDR1 LNHNV and CDR2 YYDKDF (reference sequence).

The sample holds many counts of this clonotype. This chain connects TRBV4-3 to TRBJ1-4, with D possibly TRBD1 on 5 matching bases. The V end lost 4 bases, the J end lost 5 bases, and 14 bases lay between the germline ends. The CDR3 length is 15 residues. CDR1 is LGHNA, CDR2 YSLEER, per germline. The CDR3 is CASSLGGVGNEKLFF. The CDR3 DNA reads as TGCGCCAGCAGCCTAGGAGGGGTGGGAAATGAAAAACTGTTTTTT.

There are a few counts of this clonotype. V and J are TRBV27 and TRBJ2-7; D is possibly TRBD2 (5 bases). Trimming shortened V by 5 bases and J by 0 bases, and 14 bases separated the two germline ends. Germline lookup yields CDR1 MNHEY and CDR2 SMNVEV (reference sequence). The CDR3 contains 15 residues. The CDR3 nucleotides are TGTGCCAGCAGTACCGTCAGAACTAGCTCCTACGAGCAGTACTTC. Residues: CASSTVRTSSYEQYF.

This clonotype was observed many times. The genes are TRBV15 and TRBJ2-2, with D possibly being TRBD1 (5 bases). CDR1 and CDR2 (germline): LNHNV, YYDKDF (reference sequence). Deletions cut 5 bases from V and 1 base from J, with 11 bases between. The CDR3 consists of 15 residues. The CDR3 loop reads CATSGRRGNTGELFF. The CDR3, as DNA: TGTGCCACCAGCGGTCGAAGGGGGAACACCGGGGAGCTGTTTTTT.

The rearrangement uses TRBV28 and TRBJ2-7; 7 bases line up with TRBD1. The CDR3 is 15 residues long. Trimming removed 6 bases from V and 3 bases from J; junction bases left unmatched: 11. The V gene's germline CDR1 is MDHEN and CDR2 SYDVKM. This CDR3 reads CASSRFGTVHYEQYF. In DNA, the CDR3 is TGTGCCAGCAGCCGGTTCGGGACAGTGCACTACGAGCAGTACTTC.

The genes are TRBV28 and TRBJ2-5; the D is unclear. Trimming pared 5 bases from V and 5 bases from J, leaving 15 bases between. CDR3 length: 14 residues. Germline V gene data show CDR1 as MDHEN and CDR2 as SYDVKM. The CDR3: CASSPPPLMETQYF. CDR3 DNA: TGTGCCAGCAGTCCACCACCTTTAATGGAGACCCAGTACTTC.

This clonotype was detected ten times or more. The CDR3 DNA reads as TGCGCCAGCAGCACGGACAGGGGCTACGAGCAGTACTTC. This translates into CASSTDRGYEQYF. The chain links TRBV5-1 to TRBJ2-7; the match to TRBD1 covers 9 bases. V lost 4 bases, J lost 3 bases, and 2 bases stayed unmatched. This CDR3 spans 13 amino acids. Germline V gene lookup returns CDR1 SGHRS and CDR2 YFSETQ.

The chain recombines TRBV14 with TRBJ2-2; the D gene could be TRBD1 or TRBD2 (6 bases each). Per the germline V gene, CDR1 is SGHDN and CDR2 is FVKESK. The V end was cut by 3 bases, the J end by 1 base, with 21 bases between. The CDR3 length is 19 residues. The CDR3 loop reads CASSQRGTGGVENTGELFF. CDR3 nucleotide sequence: TGTGCCAGCAGCCAGAGGGGGACCGGCGGGGTAGAGAACACCGGGGAGCTGTTTTTT.

This clonotype was picked up a small number of times. The CDR3: CASSLMAGEDTGELFF. CDR3 nucleotides: TGCGCCAGCAGCTTGATGGCCGGGGAGGACACCGGGGAGCTGTTTTTT. The V and J genes are TRBV5-1 and TRBJ2-2; TRBD2 is a possible D gene (6 bases). The germline CDR1 and CDR2 sequences are SGHRS and YFSETQ. The CDR3 has 16 residues. The V gene lost 1 base and the J gene lost 3 bases, with 13 bases spanning the gap.